This T cell receptor (beta chain) was documented in a study of T cells in Graves' hyperthyroidism and ophthalmopathy. Looking at the study overall: Peripheral blood was drawn at first diagnosis, prior to all treatment. General observations from the study: Through a model of 13 V-J features, ophthalmopathy was separated from stable hyperthyroidism. Prediction of ophthalmopathy progression came a median 6.5 months pre-onset.

CDR3 length: 11 residues. The V gene lost 6 bases and the J gene lost 12 bases, with 12 bases spanning the gap. This clonotype was counted at least ten times. Its antigen remains unidentified. Active moderate-to-severe ophthalmopathy, Clinical Activity Score at least 3, NOSPECS at least 4, under 3 months' duration. TCR beta CDR3 regions were amplified from RNA transcripts. HTBI primers were used for first-round RT-PCR of the TCR CDR3. TCRdb analysed the multiplex PCR reads with MiXCR anew, one entry per CDR3 protein. The profile shows about 600,000 distinct CDR3 sequences, approximately 15% of them singletons.

The TCR sequence derives from a woman aged 18-30 years with Graves' ophthalmopathy. Sequenced sample: blood. The V and J genes are TRBV12-3 or TRBV12-4 and TRBJ1-3; D is possibly TRBD1 (5 bases). The chain's CDR3 is CASSPRDIIYF. The DNA for the CDR3 is TGTGCCAGCAGCCCCAGGGATATCATATATTTT.